Below, 26 T cell receptor beta chains from the same sample are listed, as sequenced in a study of shared clonotypes between healthy human individuals. Clones were sequenced by immunoSEQ multiplex PCR, and TCRdb holds only the in-frame ones, with some missing. The sample records about 490,000 clones, 60% to 80% being singletons. The sequencing input was PBMCs. These receptors all stem from a woman aged 40 to 49 in good health. Some clones in this sample may be carry-over from other donors' samples.

This chain uses TRBV27 with TRBJ2-1; 10 nucleotides line up with TRBD2. From germline, CDR1 is MNHEY and CDR2 SMNVEV (reference sequence). The CDR3 is 17 residues long. Trimming at V came to 3 bases and at J to 4 bases, leaving 9 bases not matched to a gene. The CDR3 protein is CASSLGTPGLAYNEQFF. CDR3 in DNA: TGTGCCAGCAGTTTGGGGACTCCGGGACTAGCGTACAATGAGCAGTTCTTC.

The chain couples TRBV15 to TRBJ2-5, with unresolved D. Looked up from germline, CDR1 is LNHNV and CDR2 is YYDKDF (reference sequence). The CDR3 is 11 residues long. Trimming cost V 1 base and J 5 bases, with 2 bases left between them. This chain's CDR3 is CATSRAETQYF. As DNA, the CDR3 is TGTGCCACCAGCAGAGCGGAGACCCAGTACTTC. Variable domain in full (rest from reference TRBV15 and TRBJ2-5): DAMVIQNPRYQVTQFGKPVTLSCSQTLNHNVMYWYQQKSSQAPKLLFHYYDKDFNNEADTPDNFQSRRPNTSFCFLDIRSPGLGDTAMYLCATSRAETQYFGPGTRLLVL.

In its sample, this clone was seen once. V gene TRBV5-1 combines with J gene TRBJ2-2; tentative D call: TRBD1 (6 bases). Per germline, CDR1 SGHRS and CDR2 YFSETQ. Trimming removed 4 bases at V and 0 bases at J, with 13 bases between. This CDR3 has 16 residues. The CDR3 reads CASSPHRDTNTGELFF. CDR3 sequence (DNA): TGCGCCAGCAGCCCACACCGGGACACGAACACCGGGGAGCTGTTTTTT.

With respect to this clone: The identical CDR3 is also encoded by other nucleotide sequences in the sample. The chain is built from TRBV28 and TRBJ2-7, with 10 bases lining up with TRBD2. The CDR3 contains 15 residues. V lost 6 bases and J lost 5; bases outside the gene matches: 10. Per germline, CDR1 MDHEN and CDR2 SYDVKM. The CDR3 spells CASSLSLAGDNEQYF. The CDR3 coding sequence is TGTGCCAGCAGCTTGAGCCTAGCGGGAGATAACGAGCAGTACTTC. The full variable domain, its missing parts supplied by reference TRBV28 and TRBJ2-7, is DVKVTQSSRYLVKRTGEKVFLECVQDMDHENMFWYRQDPGLGLRLIYFSYDVKMKEKGDIPEGYSVSREKKERFSLILESASTNQTSMYLCASSLSLAGDNEQYFGPGTRLTVT.

The V call is TRBV7-2, the J call TRBJ1-5; TRBD1 is a possible D gene (5 bases). This CDR3 contains 15 residues. Germline-derived CDR1 and CDR2 are SGHTA and FQGNSA. V was shortened by 3 bases and J by 1 base, with 10 bases between the two germline ends. CDR3 in DNA: TGTGCCAGCAGCTTGGGGACCTGGAGCAATCAGCCCCAGCATTTT. Protein: CASSLGTWSNQPQHF.

The chain combines TRBV7-2 with TRBJ2-1; 8 bases fit TRBD2. The CDR3 has 17 residues. Unmatched junction bases numbered 8, after V lost 2 bases and J lost 2 bases. CDR1 and CDR2 from the germline V gene are SGHTA and FQGNSA. CDR3 coding DNA: TGTGCCAGCAGCTTACCCGGACTAGCCCGAACCTACAATGAGCAGTTCTTC. Its protein is CASSLPGLARTYNEQFF.

This clone was seen a single time. The chain couples TRBV5-8 to TRBJ1-1; tentative D call: TRBD1 (6 bases). V gave up 0 bases and J gave up 2 bases, with 11 bases separating them. The germline V gene has CDR1 SGHTS and CDR2 YDEGEE. The CDR3 has 15 residues. CDR3 sequence reads: CASSLGGAKNTEAFF. The CDR3 DNA is TGTGCCAGCAGCTTGGGGGGGGCGAAAAACACTGAAGCTTTCTTT.

This sequence joins TRBV29-1 and TRBJ2-3; 10 bases fit TRBD2. The CDR3 spans 17 residues. Germline V gene sequence: CDR1 SQVTM, CDR2 ANQGSEA. J lost 4 bases, V lost 0 bases, and 10 bases had no gene match. The chain's CDR3 is CSVEDLASGRGPDTQYF. The CDR3 DNA follows: TGCAGCGTTGAAGATCTTGCTAGCGGGAGAGGCCCAGATACGCAGTATTTT.

This sequence joins TRBV5-1 and TRBJ2-5; TRBD2 matches at 11 bases. The germline V gene has CDR1 SGHRS and CDR2 YFSETQ. The CDR3 spans 14 residues. Trimming cost V 6 bases and J 4 bases; bases outside gene matches: 5. CDR3 region: CASTTGLAGETQYF. The CDR3 coding sequence is TGCGCCAGCACCACCGGACTAGCGGGAGAGACCCAGTACTTC.

This clone was seen at least ten times. This sample also contains other DNA sequences that code for the same CDR3. The rearrangement uses TRBV6-6 and TRBJ2-7; 8 bases are a match to TRBD1. The V segment lost 6 bases and the J segment 2 bases; nucleotides outside the gene matches: 9. CDR3 size: 15 residues. CDR1 MNHNY and CDR2 SVGAGI come from the germline V gene (reference sequence). CDR3 protein: CASSQGQVGPYEQYF. CDR3 nucleotides: TGTGCCAGCAGCCAGGGACAGGTTGGACCCTACGAGCAGTACTTC.

The rearrangement joins TRBV5-1 to TRBJ2-5; D not certain. This CDR3 region has 13 residues. In germline, CDR1 is SGHRS, CDR2 YFSETQ. Trimming pared 6 bases from V and 2 bases from J, leaving 11 bases between. CDR3 amino acids: CASTVRPQETQYF. CDR3 nucleotide sequence: TGCGCCAGCACGGTCAGACCGCAAGAGACCCAGTACTTC.

The V gene is TRBV30, the J gene TRBJ2-7; 14 bases agree with TRBD2. J gave up 6 bases and V 4 bases, and 8 bases lay outside the gene matches. Germline assignment: CDR1 GTSNPN and CDR2 SVGIG (reference sequence). The CDR3 consists of 15 residues. CDR3 DNA: TGTGCCTGGACCCATGGACTAGCGGGAGGACGCGAGCAGTACTTC. The encoded protein is CAWTHGLAGGREQYF.

V is TRBV10-2 and J is TRBJ2-7; 10 positions agree with TRBD2. After removal of 6 bases from V and 5 bases from J, the junction contained 7 bases not matched to a gene. The germline CDR1 and CDR2 sequences are WSHSY and SAAADI. The CDR3 consists of 14 residues. The CDR3 nucleotides are TGCGCCAGCAGATGGGGCCTAGCGGGAGACGAGCAGTACTTC. It is translated as CASRWGLAGDEQYF.

CDR3 bases: TGTGCCAGCAGTGGGGTCGGACAGGGGAGGTGGGACACTGAAGCTTTCTTT. Its translation: CASSGVGQGRWDTEAFF. This chain connects TRBV25-1 to TRBJ1-1; 9 bases fit TRBD1. In germline, CDR1 is MGHDK, CDR2 SYGVNS. V lost 4 bases and J lost 3; bases outside the gene matches: 12. The CDR3 is made up of 17 amino acids.

This rearrangement joins TRBV30 to TRBJ1-6, with D uncertain. Trimming stripped 3 bases from V and 10 bases from J, with 10 bases between. The CDR3 totals 12 residues. CDR1 GTSNPN and CDR2 SVGIG come from the germline V gene (reference sequence). DNA for the CDR3: TGTGCCTGGAGAAGATGGGGATCACCCCTCCACTTT. Translation gives CAWRRWGSPLHF. Complete variable domain (other parts from reference TRBV30 and TRBJ1-6): SQTIHQWPATLVQPVGSPLSLECTVEGTSNPNLYWYRQAAGRGLQLLFYSVGIGQISSEVPQNLSASRPQDRQFILSSKKLLLSDSGFYLCAWRRWGSPLHFGNGTRLTVT.

Ten or more counts support this clone. The chain employs TRBV10-3 and TRBJ1-1; tentatively, D is TRBD1 (5 bases). Looked up from germline, CDR1 is ENHRY and CDR2 is SYGVKD. The CDR3 sequence is 15 residues long. The V end lost 0 bases, the J end lost 0 bases, and 8 bases lay between the germline ends. CDR3 sequence (DNA): TGTGCCATCAGTGAGTCGGGGCGCATGAACACTGAAGCTTTCTTT. As protein: CAISESGRMNTEAFF.

The V gene is TRBV19, the J gene TRBJ2-2; TRBD2 matches 11 bases. The CDR3 is 13 amino acids. V shed 8 bases, J shed 5 bases, and the junction held 1 base outside the gene matches. Germline CDR1 and CDR2: LNHDA and SQIVND (reference sequence). The CDR3 loop is CASRTSGTGELFF. The CDR3 DNA reads TGTGCCAGTCGGACTAGCGGGACCGGGGAGCTGTTTTTT.

This clone was observed a few times. The CDR3: CASSQTGHTEAFF. The CDR3 DNA reads TGTGCCAGCAGCCAAACAGGGCACACTGAAGCTTTCTTT. The rearrangement links TRBV2 to TRBJ1-1; weak D call: TRBD1 (6 bases). Per germline, CDR1 SNHLY and CDR2 FYNNEI. V lost 6 bases, J lost 3 bases, and 11 bases lay in between. This CDR3 is built from 13 residues.

The rearrangement joins TRBV25-1 to TRBJ2-1; 8 bases line up with TRBD2. The CDR3 runs 16 residues. CDR1 MGHDK and CDR2 SYGVNS come from the germline V gene. J lost 6 bases, V lost 5 bases, and 12 bases had no gene match. The CDR3 DNA reads TGTGCCAGCAGTCCGACACGGACTAGCCGGGGCAATGAGCAGTTCTTC. Protein sequence: CASSPTRTSRGNEQFF.

Concerning this clone itself: Other DNA variants within this sample encode the same CDR3. The chain couples TRBV5-1 to TRBJ1-1; 7 bases are a match to TRBD1. The V segment lost 0 bases and the J segment 4 bases; nucleotides outside the gene matches: 3. This CDR3 region has 14 residues. From germline, CDR1 is SGHRS and CDR2 YFSETQ. CDR3 sequence reads: CASSLDAGGTEAFF. CDR3 coding DNA: TGCGCCAGCAGCTTGGACGCAGGGGGCACTGAAGCTTTCTTT.

The chain recombines TRBV7-9 with TRBJ1-2; D is ambiguous. The V and J ends lost 5 bases and 7 bases respectively, with 11 bases between them. The CDR3 extends over 12 amino acids. Germline assignment: CDR1 SEHNR and CDR2 FQNEAQ (reference sequence). The CDR3 DNA sequence: TGTGCCAGCAGCCCGGATGAGTTTGGCTACACCTTC. This codes for CASSPDEFGYTF. Drawing the rest from reference TRBV7-9 and TRBJ1-2, the complete variable domain is DTGVSQNPRHKITKRGQNVTFRCDPISEHNRLYWYRQTLGQGPEFLTYFQNEAQLEKSRLLSDRFSAERPKGSFSTLEIQRTEQGDSAMYLCASSPDEFGYTFGSGTRLTVV.

The chain recombines TRBV27 with TRBJ2-1; TRBD2 matches at 16 bases. Germline V gene lookup returns CDR1 MNHEY and CDR2 SMNVEV (reference sequence). J lost 4 bases, V lost 5 bases, and 2 bases had no gene match. This CDR3 comprises 16 residues. This chain's CDR3 is CASSPGLAGGYNEQFF. CDR3 in DNA: TGTGCCAGCAGTCCGGGACTAGCGGGAGGGTACAATGAGCAGTTCTTC.

This rearrangement joins TRBV10-3 to TRBJ2-3; maybe TRBD2 (6 bases). The CDR3 is 17 amino acids. V lost 6 bases and J lost 5, with 24 bases in between. Germline CDR1 is ENHRY and CDR2 is SYGVKD. CDR3 nucleotide sequence: TGTGCCATCAGCCCATCTGGACTATCCGGAGCCGAAGATACGCAGTATTTT. It translates to CAISPSGLSGAEDTQYF.

The CDR3 DNA is TGTGCCAGTAGTAGTCTAGCGGGAGAAAATGAGCAGTTCTTC. It yields the protein CASSSLAGENEQFF. J is TRBJ2-1 and V is TRBV19; 10 bases match TRBD2. The germline V gene has CDR1 LNHDA and CDR2 SQIVND (reference sequence). Unmatched junction bases numbered 4, after V lost 4 bases and J lost 7 bases. This CDR3 contains 14 residues.

V gene TRBV5-1 combines with J gene TRBJ2-2; D remains ambiguous. This CDR3 is built from 12 residues. Between the trimmed V and J ends, which lost 0 bases and 6 bases, there was a span of 3 bases. From germline, CDR1 is SGHRS and CDR2 YFSETQ. CDR3 sequence: CASSLGSGELFF. CDR3 DNA sequence: TGCGCCAGCAGCTTGGGGTCCGGGGAGCTGTTTTTT.

This sequence joins TRBV11-3 and TRBJ2-7; 9 nucleotides match TRBD2. V was pared by 1 base and J by 3 bases, with 7 bases of the junction left unmatched. CDR3 length: 16 residues. The germline gives CDR1 SGHNT, CDR2 YENEEA. In nucleotides, the CDR3 is TGTGCCAGCAGCTTAGGGCTAGCGGGGCCCCACTACGAGCAGTACTTC. Protein sequence: CASSLGLAGPHYEQYF.